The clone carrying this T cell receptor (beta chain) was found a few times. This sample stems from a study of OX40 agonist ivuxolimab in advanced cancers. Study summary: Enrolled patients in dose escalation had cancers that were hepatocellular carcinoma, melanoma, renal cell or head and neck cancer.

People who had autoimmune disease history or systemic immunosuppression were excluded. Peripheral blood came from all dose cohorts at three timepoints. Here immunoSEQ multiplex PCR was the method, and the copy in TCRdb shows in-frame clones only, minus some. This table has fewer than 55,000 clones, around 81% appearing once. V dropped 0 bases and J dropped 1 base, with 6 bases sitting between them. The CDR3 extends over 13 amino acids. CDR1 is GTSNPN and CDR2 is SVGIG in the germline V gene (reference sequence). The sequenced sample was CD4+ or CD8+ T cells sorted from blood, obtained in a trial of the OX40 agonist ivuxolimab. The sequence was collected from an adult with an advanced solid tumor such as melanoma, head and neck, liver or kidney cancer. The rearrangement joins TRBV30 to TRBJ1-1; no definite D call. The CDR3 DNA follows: TGTGCCTGGAGTGTACAAGGGAACACTGAAGCTTTCTTT. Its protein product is CAWSVQGNTEAFF.